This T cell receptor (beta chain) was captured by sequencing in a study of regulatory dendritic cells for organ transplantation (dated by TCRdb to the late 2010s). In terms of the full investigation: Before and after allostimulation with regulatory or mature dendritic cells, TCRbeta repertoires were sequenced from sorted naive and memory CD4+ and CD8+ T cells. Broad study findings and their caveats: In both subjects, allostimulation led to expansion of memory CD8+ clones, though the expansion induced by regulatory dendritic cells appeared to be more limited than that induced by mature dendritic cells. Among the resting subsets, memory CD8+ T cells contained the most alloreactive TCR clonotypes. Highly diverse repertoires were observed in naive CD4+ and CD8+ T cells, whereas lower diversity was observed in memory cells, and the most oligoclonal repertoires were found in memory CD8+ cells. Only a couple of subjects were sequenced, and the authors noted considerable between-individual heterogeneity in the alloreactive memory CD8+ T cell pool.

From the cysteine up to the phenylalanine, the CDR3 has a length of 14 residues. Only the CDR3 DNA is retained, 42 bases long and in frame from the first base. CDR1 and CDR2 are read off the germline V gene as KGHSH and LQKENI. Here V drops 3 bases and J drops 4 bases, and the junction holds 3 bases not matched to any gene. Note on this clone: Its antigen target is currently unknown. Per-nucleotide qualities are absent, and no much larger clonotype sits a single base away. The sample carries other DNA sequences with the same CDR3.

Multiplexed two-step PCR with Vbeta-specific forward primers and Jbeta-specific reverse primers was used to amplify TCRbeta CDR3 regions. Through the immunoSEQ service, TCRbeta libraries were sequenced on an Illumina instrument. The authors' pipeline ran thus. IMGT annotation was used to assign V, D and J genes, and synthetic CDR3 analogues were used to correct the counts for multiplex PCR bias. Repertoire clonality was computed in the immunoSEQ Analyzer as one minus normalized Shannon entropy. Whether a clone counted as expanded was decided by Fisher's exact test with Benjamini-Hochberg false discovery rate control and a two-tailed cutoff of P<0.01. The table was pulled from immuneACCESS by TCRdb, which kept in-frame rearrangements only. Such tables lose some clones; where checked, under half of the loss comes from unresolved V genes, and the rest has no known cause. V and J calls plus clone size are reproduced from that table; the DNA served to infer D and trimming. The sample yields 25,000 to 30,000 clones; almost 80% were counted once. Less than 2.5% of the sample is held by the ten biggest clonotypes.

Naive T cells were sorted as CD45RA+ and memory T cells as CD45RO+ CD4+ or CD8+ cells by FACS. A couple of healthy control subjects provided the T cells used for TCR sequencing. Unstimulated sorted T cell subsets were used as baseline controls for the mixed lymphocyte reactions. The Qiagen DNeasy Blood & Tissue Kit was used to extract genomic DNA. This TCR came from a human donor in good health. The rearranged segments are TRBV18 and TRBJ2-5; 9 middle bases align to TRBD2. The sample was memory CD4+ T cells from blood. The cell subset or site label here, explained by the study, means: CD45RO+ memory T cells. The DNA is TGTGCCAGCTCACCGGAGACTAGCGGAGAGACCCAGTACTTC. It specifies CASSPETSGETQYF.